This passage covers 11 T cell receptor beta chains from one sample sequenced in a study of spatial heterogeneity in lung cancer. Sample time point: sample taken at primary tumor resection. No cells were sorted before sequencing. The whole RNA sequenced was extracted from tumor, nontumor lung or frozen PBMC. One entry per CDR3 protein, called by TCRdb with MiXCR from the 5' RACE reads. The data show 40,000 to 45,000 distinct CDR3 sequences, with roughly an eighth seen just once and about 60% held by the top ten. The input for sequencing was PBMCs, taken at surgery. These receptors were taken from a male donor with early-stage non-small cell lung cancer.

This clonotype was seen only once. The rearrangement uses TRBV6-1 and TRBJ2-1, with 12 bases aligning to TRBD2. The junction had 18 bases not matched to a gene; V was cut back by 0 bases and J by 0 bases. Germline values: CDR1 MNHNS, CDR2 SASEGT. CDR3 length: 23 amino acids. The DNA for the CDR3 is TGTGCCAGCAGTGAAGCGCTCTGGGCTGGCCTAGCGGGAGGGCCGAGCTCCTACAATGAGCAGTTCTTC. Translated, it gives CASSEALWAGLAGGPSSYNEQFF.

This clonotype was observed a handful of times. This chain uses TRBV4-2 with TRBJ2-7; D gene uncertain. Trimming took 0 bases from V and 3 from J, leaving 9 bases between them. Germline V lookup: CDR1 LGHNA, CDR2 YNFKEQ. The CDR3 runs to 14 residues. Here the CDR3 reads CASSQDRHRYEQYF. In DNA form, the CDR3 reads TGTGCCAGCAGCCAAGATAGGCACCGCTACGAGCAGTACTTC.

The genes are TRBV27 and TRBJ2-7; TRBD1 aligns across 7 bases. Losses at the gene ends were 4 bases for V and 4 bases for J; bases not matched to a gene: 7. The CDR3 runs to 14 residues. The germline V gene has CDR1 MNHEY and CDR2 SMNVEV (reference sequence). The CDR3 DNA reads TGTGCCAGCAGTTCGGGACAGATAATTTACGAGCAGTACTTC. It is translated as CASSSGQIIYEQYF.

This clonotype appeared a few times. This chain links TRBV11-2 with TRBJ2-5; TRBD2 matches at 8 bases. V lost 4 bases to trimming and J lost 7 bases; unmatched junction nucleotides: 8. Germline V gene lookup returns CDR1 SGHAT and CDR2 FQNNGV. The CDR3 is 14 amino acids. DNA for the CDR3: TGTGCCAGCAGCTCCAGCGGGGGCCCAGGGACCCAGTACTTC. It encodes CASSSSGGPGTQYF.

This clonotype was observed many times. The DNA for the CDR3 is TGCGCCAGCAGCGATTACAGGACGAACACCGGGGAGCTGTTTTTT. Its protein is CASSDYRTNTGELFF. This chain links TRBV5-1 with TRBJ2-2; possible D gene TRBD1, 5 bases. V was clipped by 4 bases and J by 0 bases, with 10 bases between them. The CDR3 is 15 residues long. Germline CDR1 is SGHRS and CDR2 is YFSETQ.

The CDR3 region is CASSLRRQAPYNEQFF. The CDR3 DNA follows: TGTGCCAGCAGTTTAAGAAGACAGGCGCCCTACAATGAGCAGTTCTTC. This rearrangement joins TRBV27 to TRBJ2-1, with D perhaps TRBD1 (6 bases). This CDR3 contains 16 residues. Trimming shortened V by 2 bases and J by 2 bases, and 13 bases separated the two germline ends. Germline-derived CDR1 and CDR2 are MNHEY and SMNVEV (reference sequence).

In its sample, this clonotype was seen a few times. The rearrangement links TRBV5-6 to TRBJ1-5; 9 nucleotides match TRBD1. V gave up 4 bases and J gave up 6 bases; unmatched junction bases: 11. Germline CDR1 reads SGHDT; CDR2 reads YYEEEE. The CDR3 has 16 amino acids. The chain's CDR3 is CASSGGTGSKSQPQHF. The CDR3 DNA follows: TGTGCCAGCAGCGGGGGGACAGGGAGTAAAAGTCAGCCCCAGCATTTT.

The CDR3 DNA sequence: TGTGCCAGCAGTTCGGGGACTTTCTACGAGCAGTACTTC. Encoded protein: CASSSGTFYEQYF. The chain has TRBV28 and TRBJ2-7, with D perhaps TRBD2 (6 bases). This CDR3 has 13 amino acids. Germline V CDR1 and CDR2: MDHEN, SYDVKM. Deletions cut 4 bases from V and 3 bases from J, with 10 bases between.

V usage is TRBV2 and J usage is TRBJ2-5, with D possibly being TRBD2 (6 bases). The V end was cut by 3 bases, the J end by 4 bases, with 15 bases between. Germline CDR1 is SNHLY and CDR2 is FYNNEI. The length of the CDR3 is 15 residues. Here the CDR3 reads CASSDLASAGETQYF. DNA for the CDR3: TGTGCCAGCAGTGACCTGGCTAGCGCAGGAGAGACCCAGTACTTC.

The chain is built from TRBV29-1 and TRBJ2-3, with TRBD1 identical over 11 bases. From germline, CDR1 is SQVTM and CDR2 ANQGSEA. This CDR3 spans 14 amino acids. V shed 4 bases and J 3 bases; nucleotides not matched to a gene: 3. The CDR3: CSVGRDRGTDTQYF. In DNA, the CDR3 is TGCAGCGTTGGACGGGACAGGGGGACAGATACGCAGTATTTT.

This clonotype was seen at least ten times. The chain employs TRBV11-2 and TRBJ2-7; TRBD1 might be the D (6 bases). With 0 bases removed from V and 2 bases from J, the gap between germline ends came to 14 bases. Germline CDR1 is SGHAT and CDR2 is FQNNGV. The CDR3 covers 16 residues. CDR3 bases: TGTGCCAGCAGCTTAGAATCAGGGGCCTACCCCTACGAGCAGTACTTC. It codes for CASSLESGAYPYEQYF.